The rows below give T cell receptor beta chains drawn from one sample of a study of CD4 T cells in relation to SARS-CoV-2 and coronaviruses. For these TCRs, the target antigens are not known. Profiling relied on immunoSEQ multiplex PCR, and the TCRdb table lists in-frame clones only, not all of them. The repertoire holds roughly 25,000 clones, with about three quarters as singletons. Sequencing input: CD4+ T cells from PBMCs, cultured in vitro. These receptors originate from a human donor in good health. The conserved cysteine and the conserved F or W are not part of the CDR3 here. Where a row states a size, it is once, few, many or the class of an expanded clone; other rows omit it.

V gene	clone size	J gene	CDR3 protein
TRBV7-8	.	TRBJ1-3	ASSLVPGPGDTIY
TRBV4-2	.	TRBJ1-3	ASSQDRKNTIY
TRBV9	.	TRBJ2-2	ASSVVQGGTGELF
TRBV5-6	.	TRBJ1-2	ASSLPNYGYT
TRBV7-9	.	TRBJ2-7	ASSLSGAGGEQY
TRBV5-4	.	TRBJ2-2	ASSPGTGRAGELF
TRBV19	.	TRBJ1-6	ASSMVGGNNSPLH
TRBV27	.	TRBJ2-7	ASSSPHTGVDEQY
TRBV3-1/TRBV3-2	.	TRBJ2-5	ASSPGIAGEETQY
TRBV19	.	TRBJ2-2	ASSPGTSGGELF
TRBV2	.	TRBJ2-5	ASSDVGGETQY
TRBV18	once	TRBJ1-2	ASSRDSLSGYT
TRBV7-6	.	TRBJ2-3	ASRAGTQSTDTQY
TRBV27	.	TRBJ1-5	ASRPTGGVTH
TRBV6-1	once	TRBJ1-1	ASSEALPTGENTEAF
TRBV5-1	.	TRBJ2-1	ASSVPGQGDEQF
TRBV2	.	TRBJ2-7	ASRTLGLRDYSYEQY
TRBV12-3/TRBV12-4	.	TRBJ2-5	ASSAAETQY
TRBV5-1	.	TRBJ2-2	ASSLIASTNTGELF
TRBV3-1/TRBV3-2	.	TRBJ2-5	ASSLIGAGGLGETQY
TRBV5-1	.	TRBJ2-7	ASSLGQGNYEQY
TRBV7-2	.	TRBJ2-7	ASSLVAGSGEQY
TRBV5-1	.	TRBJ1-6	ASSIRDYNSPLH
TRBV4-3	.	TRBJ1-2	ASSQTPPGRYGYT
TRBV27	few	TRBJ2-6	ASSLSLVLGSGANVLT
TRBV5-4	.	TRBJ2-4	ASSSGLAGTGNIQY
TRBV11-3	.	TRBJ2-2	ASSLEVGLAGTGELF
TRBV7-2	.	TRBJ2-4	ASSISGGADIQY
TRBV28	once	TRBJ1-1	ASSFSVTEAF
TRBV4-1	.	TRBJ1-2	ASRQTGTALNYGYT
TRBV9	.	TRBJ1-1	ASSVSSYSMAF
TRBV10-3	.	TRBJ1-2	AITGGEGVHYGYT
TRBV5-1	.	TRBJ1-2	ASSPTGTGQLRYGYT
TRBV30	.	TRBJ1-5	AWSVGRGENQPQH
TRBV18	few	TRBJ1-5	ASSPQRGAGQPQH
TRBV28	.	TRBJ1-5	ASSLGTEQLMPQH
TRBV12-3/TRBV12-4	.	TRBJ2-2	ASRLLSDGELF
TRBV28	.	TRBJ2-5	ASKWAGGEGTQY
TRBV7-2	.	TRBJ1-3	ASSLSFPSRISGNTIY
TRBV5-1	.	TRBJ1-1	ASSLDRAAEAF
TRBV7-6	.	TRBJ2-3	ASSPRDRDTDTQY
TRBV2	few	TRBJ2-7	ASRGDHYWQY
TRBV2	.	TRBJ2-1	ASQETGGYNEQF
TRBV11-2	once	TRBJ1-2	ASSLTQGNYGYT
TRBV7-2	.	TRBJ1-1	ASSLVWQGDTEAF
TRBV5-1	.	TRBJ2-5	ASSLGQGGRETQY
TRBV4-1	few	TRBJ2-1	ASSLTGVSEQF
TRBV5-1	.	TRBJ1-1	ASSREGLSSFGTEAF